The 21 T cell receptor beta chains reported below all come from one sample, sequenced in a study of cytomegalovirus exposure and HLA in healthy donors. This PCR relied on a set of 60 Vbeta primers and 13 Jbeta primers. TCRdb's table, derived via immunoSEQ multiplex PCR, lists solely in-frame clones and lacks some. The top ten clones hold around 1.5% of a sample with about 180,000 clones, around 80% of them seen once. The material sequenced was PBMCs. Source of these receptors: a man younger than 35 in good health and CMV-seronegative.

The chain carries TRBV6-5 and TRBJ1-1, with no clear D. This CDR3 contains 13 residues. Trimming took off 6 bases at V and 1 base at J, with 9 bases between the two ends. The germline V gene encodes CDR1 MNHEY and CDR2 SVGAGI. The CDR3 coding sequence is TGTGCCAGCAGCCCTTCAGGGAACACTGAAGCTTTCTTT. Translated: CASSPSGNTEAFF.

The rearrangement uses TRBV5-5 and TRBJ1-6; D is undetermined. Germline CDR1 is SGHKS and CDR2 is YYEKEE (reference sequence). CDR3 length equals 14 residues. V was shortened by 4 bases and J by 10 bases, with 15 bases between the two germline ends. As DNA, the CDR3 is TGTGCCAGCAGCCCCCTGATCGGAGAATCACCCCTCCACTTT. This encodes CASSPLIGESPLHF.

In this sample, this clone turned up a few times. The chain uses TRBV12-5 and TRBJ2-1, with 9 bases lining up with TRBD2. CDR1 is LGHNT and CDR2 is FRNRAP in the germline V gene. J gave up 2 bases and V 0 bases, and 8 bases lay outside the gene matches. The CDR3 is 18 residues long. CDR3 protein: CASGLVQTSGPTYNEQFF. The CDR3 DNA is TGTGCTAGTGGTTTGGTACAGACTAGCGGACCAACCTACAATGAGCAGTTCTTC. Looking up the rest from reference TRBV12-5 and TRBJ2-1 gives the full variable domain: DARVTQTPRHKVTEMGQEVTMRCQPILGHNTVFWYRQTMMQGLELLAYFRNRAPLDDSGMPKDRFSAEMPDATLATLKIQPSEPRDSAVYFCASGLVQTSGPTYNEQFFGPGTRLTVL.

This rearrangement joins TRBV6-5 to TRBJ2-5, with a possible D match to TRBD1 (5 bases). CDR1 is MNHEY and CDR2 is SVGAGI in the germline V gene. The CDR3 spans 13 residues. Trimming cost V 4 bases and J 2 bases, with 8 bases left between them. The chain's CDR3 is CASSWTSQETQYF. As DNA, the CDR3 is TGTGCCAGCAGTTGGACATCACAAGAGACCCAGTACTTC.

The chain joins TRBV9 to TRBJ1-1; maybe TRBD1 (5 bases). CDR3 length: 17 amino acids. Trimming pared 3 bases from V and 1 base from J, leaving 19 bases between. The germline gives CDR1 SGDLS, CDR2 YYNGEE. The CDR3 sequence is CASSALGVGLGNTEAFF. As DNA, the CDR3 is TGTGCCAGCAGCGCTTTAGGGGTGGGGTTAGGGAACACTGAAGCTTTCTTT.

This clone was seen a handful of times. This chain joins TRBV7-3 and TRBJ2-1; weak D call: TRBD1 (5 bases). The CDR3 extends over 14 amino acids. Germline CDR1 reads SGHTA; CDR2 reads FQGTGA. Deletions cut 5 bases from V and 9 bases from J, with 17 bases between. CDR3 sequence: CASSPGAASGEQFF. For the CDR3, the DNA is TGTGCCAGCAGCCCTGGGGCAGCCTCGGGTGAGCAGTTCTTC.

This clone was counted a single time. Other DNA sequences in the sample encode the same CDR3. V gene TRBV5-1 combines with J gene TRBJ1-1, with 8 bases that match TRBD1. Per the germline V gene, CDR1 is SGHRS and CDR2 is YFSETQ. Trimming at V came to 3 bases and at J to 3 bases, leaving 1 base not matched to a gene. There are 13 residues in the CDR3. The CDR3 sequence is CASSSDRDTEAFF. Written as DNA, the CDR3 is TGCGCCAGCAGCTCGGACAGGGACACTGAAGCTTTCTTT.

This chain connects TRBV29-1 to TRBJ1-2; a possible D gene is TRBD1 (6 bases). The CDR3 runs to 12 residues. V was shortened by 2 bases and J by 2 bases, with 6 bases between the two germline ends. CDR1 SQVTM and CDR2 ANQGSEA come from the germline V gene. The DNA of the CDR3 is TGCAGCGTTGAAACAGGGAACTATGGCTACACCTTC. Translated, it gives CSVETGNYGYTF.

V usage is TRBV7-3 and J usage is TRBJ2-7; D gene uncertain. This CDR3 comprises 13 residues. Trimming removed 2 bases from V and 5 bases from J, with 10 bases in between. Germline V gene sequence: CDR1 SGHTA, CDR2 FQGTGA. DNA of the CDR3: TGTGCCAGCAGCTTAGGTAGCTGGGACGAGCAGTACTTC. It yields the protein CASSLGSWDEQYF.

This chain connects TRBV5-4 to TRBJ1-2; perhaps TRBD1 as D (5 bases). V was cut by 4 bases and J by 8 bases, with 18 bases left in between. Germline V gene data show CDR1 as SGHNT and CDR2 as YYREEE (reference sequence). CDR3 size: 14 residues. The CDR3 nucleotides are TGTGCCAGCAGCCCAAAGACAGCGATCGGGGGCTACACCTTC. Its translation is CASSPKTAIGGYTF.

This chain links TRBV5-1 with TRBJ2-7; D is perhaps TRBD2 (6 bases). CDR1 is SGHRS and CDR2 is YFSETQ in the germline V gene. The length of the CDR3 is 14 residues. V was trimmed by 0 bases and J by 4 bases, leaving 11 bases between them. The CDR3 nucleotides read TGCGCCAGCAGCTTGGGGAGGGGTAGGTACGAGCAGTACTTC. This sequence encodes CASSLGRGRYEQYF.

The CDR3 spells CASSVWGGGPGTGELFF. Here the CDR3 DNA reads TGTGCCAGCAGCGTATGGGGGGGAGGGCCGGGCACCGGGGAGCTGTTTTTT. The V and J genes are TRBV9 and TRBJ2-2, with 7 bases lining up with TRBD2. The CDR3 is 17 residues long. J gave up 4 bases and V 1 base, and 10 bases lay outside the gene matches. Germline CDR1 SGDLS, CDR2 YYNGEE.

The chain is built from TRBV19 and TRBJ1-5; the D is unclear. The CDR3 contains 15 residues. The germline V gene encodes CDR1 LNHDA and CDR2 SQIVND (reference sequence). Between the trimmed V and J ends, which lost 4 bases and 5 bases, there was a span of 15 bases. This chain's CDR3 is CASSTPPKGDQPQHF. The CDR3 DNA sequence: TGTGCCAGTAGTACCCCACCCAAAGGAGATCAGCCCCAGCATTTT.

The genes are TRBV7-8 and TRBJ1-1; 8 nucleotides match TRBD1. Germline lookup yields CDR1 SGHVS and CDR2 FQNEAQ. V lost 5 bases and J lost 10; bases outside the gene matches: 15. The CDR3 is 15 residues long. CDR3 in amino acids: CASSPTEQGVVGAFF. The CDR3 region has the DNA TGTGCCAGCAGCCCCACTGAACAGGGGGTCGTAGGAGCTTTCTTT.

CDR3 DNA: TGTGCCAGCAGCCCCCCCGCCTACGAGCAGTACTTC. Protein: CASSPPAYEQYF. The chain uses TRBV7-8 and TRBJ2-7; D ambiguous. The CDR3 covers 12 residues. Germline lookup yields CDR1 SGHVS and CDR2 FQNEAQ. V was shortened by 5 bases and J by 2 bases, with 7 bases between the two germline ends.

CDR3 nucleotide sequence: TGTGCCAGCAGTCCCTCGGGACAGGCGGTATCCTACGAGCAGTACTTC. Translating gives CASSPSGQAVSYEQYF. The chain recombines TRBV28 with TRBJ2-7; 8 bases map to TRBD1. The CDR3 runs 16 residues. With 5 bases clipped from V and 1 base from J, the junction kept 10 bases outside the gene matches. Germline CDR1 reads MDHEN; CDR2 reads SYDVKM.

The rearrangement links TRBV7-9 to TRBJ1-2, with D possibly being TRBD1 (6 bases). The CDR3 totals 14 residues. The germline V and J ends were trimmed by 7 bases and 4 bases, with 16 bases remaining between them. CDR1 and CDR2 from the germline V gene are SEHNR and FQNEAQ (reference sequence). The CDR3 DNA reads TGTGCCAGCACCACGAACAGGGAGGGCTATGGCTACACCTTC. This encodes CASTTNREGYGYTF. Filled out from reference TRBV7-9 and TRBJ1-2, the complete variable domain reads DTGVSQNPRHKITKRGQNVTFRCDPISEHNRLYWYRQTLGQGPEFLTYFQNEAQLEKSRLLSDRFSAERPKGSFSTLEIQRTEQGDSAMYLCASTTNREGYGYTFGSGTRLTVV.

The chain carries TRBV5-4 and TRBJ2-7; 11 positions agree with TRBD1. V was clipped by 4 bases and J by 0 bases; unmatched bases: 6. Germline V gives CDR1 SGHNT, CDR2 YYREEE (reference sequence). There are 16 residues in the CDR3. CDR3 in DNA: TGTGCCAGCAGCCCAACCGGGACAGGGGGCTCCTACGAGCAGTACTTC. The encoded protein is CASSPTGTGGSYEQYF.

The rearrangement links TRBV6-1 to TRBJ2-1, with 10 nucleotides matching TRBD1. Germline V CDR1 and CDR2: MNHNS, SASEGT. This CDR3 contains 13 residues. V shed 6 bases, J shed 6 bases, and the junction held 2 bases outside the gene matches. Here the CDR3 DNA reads TGTGCCAGCAGGGGACAGGGGCGCAATGAGCAGTTCTTC. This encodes CASRGQGRNEQFF.

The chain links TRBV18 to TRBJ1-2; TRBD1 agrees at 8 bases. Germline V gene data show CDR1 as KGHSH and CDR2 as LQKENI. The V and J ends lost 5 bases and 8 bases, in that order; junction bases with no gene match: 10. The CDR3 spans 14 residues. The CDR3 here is CASSSTGEKGGYTF. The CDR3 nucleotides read TGTGCCAGCTCATCGACAGGGGAGAAGGGGGGCTACACCTTC.

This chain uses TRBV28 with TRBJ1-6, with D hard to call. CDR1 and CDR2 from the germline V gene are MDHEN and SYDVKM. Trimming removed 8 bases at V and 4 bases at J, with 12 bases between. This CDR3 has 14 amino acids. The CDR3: CASLGGQYNSPLHF. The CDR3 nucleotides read TGTGCCAGCTTAGGTGGGCAGTATAATTCACCCCTCCACTTT.